The 24 T cell receptor beta chains given below trace back to one sample, sequenced in a study of immune aging and cytomegalovirus after organ transplant. Time point: five sample-tagged time points from pre-transplant (day -1) to day 368 post-transplant, pooled. The antigens of these receptors remain unknown. Cells were captured in microwells, and libraries were made with BD Rhapsody targeted mRNA and AbSeq chemistry. Each CDR3 protein gets one entry after TCRdb re-called the single-cell sequencing reads with MiXCR. This sample has more than 20,000 distinct CDR3 sequences; approximately 40% occur once, and the top ten carry 20% to 25%. The sample here was CMV peptide-activated CD4+ and CD8+ T cells sorted from blood, taken at five time points, pooled. Subset meaning: sorted CD8+CD137+ and CD4+CD154+ T cells after 12 h CMV IE-1 peptide stimulation. The receptors derive from a female donor who had a heart transplant and CMV viremia.

The rearrangement uses TRBV5-5 and TRBJ2-6; possibly TRBD2 for D (6 bases). V was clipped by 8 bases and J by 0 bases, with 15 bases between them. The CDR3 sequence is 16 residues long. The germline V gene has CDR1 SGHKS and CDR2 YYEKEE (reference sequence). CDR3 nucleotides: TGTGCCAGTACAAAGGGACTTTACTCTGGGGCCAACGTCCTGACTTTC. It yields the protein CASTKGLYSGANVLTF.

The chain couples TRBV20-1 to TRBJ2-1; D is perhaps TRBD2 (7 bases). Per the germline V gene, CDR1 is DFQATT and CDR2 is SNEGSKA (reference sequence). CDR3 length: 17 residues. Deletions cut 1 base from V and 8 bases from J, with 24 bases between. The CDR3 loop reads CSARAPTGRVGGDEQFF. CDR3 DNA sequence: TGCAGTGCTAGAGCCCCAACAGGGAGAGTGGGGGGGGATGAGCAGTTCTTC.

This clonotype appeared once. Compared with germline, one end of the junction differs, possibly owing to a read error. The chain joins TRBV12-3 or TRBV12-4 to TRBJ2-1; weak D call: TRBD2 (5 bases). CDR3 length: 14 amino acids. The CDR3 here is CASSSGPRGDEQFF. Here the CDR3 DNA reads TGTGCTAGCAGTTCGGGCCCACGGGGAGATGAGCAGTTCTTC.

The chain recombines TRBV2 with TRBJ2-2; D not certain. The germline V gene has CDR1 SNHLY and CDR2 FYNNEI. This CDR3 is built from 14 residues. V was cut by 6 bases and J by 0 bases, with 8 bases left in between. This chain's CDR3 is CASRDRPNTGELFF. CDR3 bases: TGTGCCAGCAGAGATCGTCCGAACACCGGGGAGCTGTTTTTT.

V and J are TRBV7-6 and TRBJ1-2; TRBD1 agrees at 8 bases. CDR1 SGHVS and CDR2 FNYEAQ come from the germline V gene. This CDR3 spans 15 amino acids. V was pared by 2 bases and J by 4 bases, with 6 bases of the junction left unmatched. CDR3 loop: CASSLSADRGYGYTF. CDR3 DNA: TGTGCCAGCAGCTTATCCGCCGACAGGGGCTATGGCTACACCTTC. The entire variable domain, with the rest obtained from reference TRBV7-6 and TRBJ1-2, is as follows: GAGVSQSPRYKVTKRGQDVALRCDPISGHVSLYWYRQALGQGPEFLTYFNYEAQQDKSGLPNDRFSAERPEGSISTLTIQRTEQRDSAMYRCASSLSADRGYGYTFGSGTRLTVV.

This sequence joins TRBV20-1 and TRBJ2-1; a weak D match, TRBD1 (5 bases). Germline V gene data show CDR1 as DFQATT and CDR2 as SNEGSKA (reference sequence). V was clipped by 4 bases and J by 4 bases, with 11 bases between them. The CDR3 is made up of 13 amino acids. The CDR3 region is CSAKRGQYNEQFF. CDR3 sequence (DNA): TGCAGTGCTAAAAGGGGCCAATACAATGAGCAGTTCTTC.

In regard to this clonotype: Likely a read error: the CDR3 ends without its conserved phenylalanine or tryptophan. The DNA is left out, because the CDR3 cannot be placed on it with certainty; the CDR3 is given as TCRdb lists it. This chain joins TRBV6-2 or TRBV6-3 and TRBJ2-1. Germline V gene sequence: CDR1 MNHEY, CDR2 SVGEGT. The CDR3 numbers 11 amino acids, ends counted. The CDR3 sequence: CASSPYNGQSL.

By share of the sample, this clonotype is medium-sized (0.01 to 0.1%). The genes are TRBV28 and TRBJ2-1, with D possibly matching TRBD1 (6 bases). The germline gives CDR1 MDHEN, CDR2 SYDVKM. V lost 2 bases, J lost 7 bases, and 12 bases lay in between. CDR3 length: 14 residues. The CDR3 region is CASSLTLRGNEQFF. In nucleotides, the CDR3 is TGTGCCAGCAGTTTAACGCTTAGGGGGAATGAGCAGTTCTTC.

In its sample, this clonotype was seen a few times. The V gene is TRBV7-2, the J gene TRBJ2-5, with 10 bases lining up with TRBD1. The germline V gene has CDR1 SGHTA and CDR2 FQGNSA. The length of the CDR3 is 18 residues. J was trimmed by 2 bases and V by 1 base; bases with no gene match: 10. CDR3 amino acids: CASSLVFWGQGTQETQYF. The CDR3 coding sequence is TGTGCCAGCAGCTTAGTATTTTGGGGACAGGGGACGCAAGAGACCCAGTACTTC.

The gene calls are TRBV29-1 and TRBJ2-7; weak D call: TRBD1 (5 bases). Deletions cut 1 base from V and 9 bases from J, with 16 bases between. The length of the CDR3 is 13 residues. CDR1 SQVTM and CDR2 ANQGSEA come from the germline V gene. CDR3 DNA: TGCAGCGTTGAAGCTCGGACACGGCTGGGGCAGTACTTC. Residues: CSVEARTRLGQYF.

This clonotype was observed a handful of times. The V call is TRBV19, the J call TRBJ2-1; 8 bases agree with TRBD1. The V gene end was trimmed by 1 base and the J gene end by 7 bases; junction bases not matched to a gene: 3. Per germline, CDR1 LNHDA and CDR2 SQIVND (reference sequence). This CDR3 is built from 14 residues. The CDR3 sequence: CASSIVQGANEQFF. In nucleotides, the CDR3 is TGTGCCAGTAGTATAGTGCAGGGGGCGAATGAGCAGTTCTTC.

This rearrangement joins TRBV18 to TRBJ2-1; TRBD1 is a possible D gene (5 bases). V lost 6 bases and J lost 7, with 19 bases in between. Germline CDR1 reads KGHSH; CDR2 reads LQKENI. The CDR3 contains 15 residues. The DNA of the CDR3 is TGTGCCAGCTCCCCCAGGGCTGGAGCGTGGAATGAGCAGTTCTTC. The encoded protein is CASSPRAGAWNEQFF.

The chain links TRBV5-5 to TRBJ2-3, with 7 bases identical to TRBD1. The V gene end was trimmed by 5 bases and the J gene end by 0 bases; junction bases not matched to a gene: 6. Germline CDR1 SGHKS, CDR2 YYEKEE (reference sequence). This CDR3 contains 15 residues. The CDR3 region has the DNA TGTGCCAGCAGGGAGACAGGGCACAGCACAGATACGCAGTATTTT. Its translation: CASRETGHSTDTQYF. The entire variable domain, with the rest obtained from reference TRBV5-5 and TRBJ2-3, is as follows: DAGVTQSPTHLIKTRGQQVTLRCSPISGHKSVSWYQQVLGQGPQFIFQYYEKEERGRGNFPDRFSARQFPNYSSELNVNALLLGDSALYLCASRETGHSTDTQYFGPGTRLTVL.

Of note for this clonotype: No conserved phenylalanine or tryptophan is present at the end of the CDR3, so a read error is the likely explanation. This sequence joins TRBV3-1 and TRBJ1-2, with 7 bases matching TRBD1. This CDR3 has 13 residues. Germline values: CDR1 LGHDT, CDR2 YNNKEL (reference sequence). Trimming took 6 bases from V and 6 from J; bases not matched to a gene: 7. The CDR3 here is CASRRGRGDGYTI. CDR3 nucleotides: TGTGCCAGCAGACGCGGCAGGGGGGATGGCTACACCATC.

This sequence joins TRBV18 and TRBJ2-1; 10 nucleotides agree with TRBD2. The CDR3 has 16 residues. Germline lookup yields CDR1 KGHSH and CDR2 LQKENI. J was trimmed by 0 bases and V by 3 bases; bases with no gene match: 2. The CDR3 coding sequence is TGTGCCAGCTCACCCCCTAGCGGGAGCTCCTACAATGAGCAGTTCTTC. This translates into CASSPPSGSSYNEQFF.

There are a few counts of this clonotype. The chain combines TRBV2 with TRBJ2-2; no firm D call. Germline V CDR1 and CDR2: SNHLY, FYNNEI. The CDR3 is 12 amino acids. V dropped 7 bases and J dropped 8 bases, with 11 bases sitting between them. In nucleotides, the CDR3 is TGTGCCAGCAAGGGTGATTCAGGGGAGCTGTTTTTT. This sequence encodes CASKGDSGELFF. Full variable domain (rest looked up from reference TRBV2 and TRBJ2-2): EPEVTQTPSHQVTQMGQEVILRCVPISNHLYFYWYRQILGQKVEFLVSFYNNEISEKSEIFDDQFSVERPDGSNFTLKIRSTKLEDSAMYFCASKGDSGELFFGEGSRLTVL.

The chain is built from TRBV27 and TRBJ1-4; tentative D call: TRBD1 (5 bases). There are 14 residues in the CDR3. Trimming removed 8 bases at V and 7 bases at J, with 17 bases between. Germline V gene sequence: CDR1 MNHEY, CDR2 SMNVEV (reference sequence). In DNA form, the CDR3 reads TGTGCCAGCGGTGCGGGGCGGGGGGTTGAAAAACTGTTTTTT. Translation: CASGAGRGVEKLFF.

This rearrangement joins TRBV18 to TRBJ2-1, with a weak D call TRBD2 (5 bases). V was clipped by 4 bases and J by 8 bases, with 15 bases between them. From germline, CDR1 is KGHSH and CDR2 LQKENI. The CDR3 runs 14 residues. The CDR3 sequence is CASSHTGPGDEQFF. The CDR3 DNA reads as TGTGCCAGCTCACATACCGGGCCCGGGGATGAGCAGTTCTTC.

This clonotype was detected many times. The J gene is TRBJ1-2, the V gene TRBV20-1; D perhaps matches TRBD1 (6 bases). The germline CDR1 and CDR2 sequences are DFQATT and SNEGSKA (reference sequence). Trimming shortened V by 5 bases and J by 5 bases, and 12 bases separated the two germline ends. The CDR3 length is 12 residues. The CDR3 protein is CSARGGTYGYTF. The CDR3 DNA reads as TGCAGTGCTCGCGGAGGGACATATGGCTACACCTTC.

By proportion, this clonotype is medium-sized. The chain combines TRBV7-2 with TRBJ2-5, with D tentatively TRBD2 (5 bases). The CDR3 extends over 14 amino acids. The V end lost 2 bases, the J end lost 2 bases, and 9 bases lay between the germline ends. Germline V gives CDR1 SGHTA, CDR2 FQGNSA. The CDR3 sequence is CASSLNGVQETQYF. Here the CDR3 DNA reads TGTGCCAGCAGCTTAAACGGGGTACAAGAGACCCAGTACTTC.

This clonotype occurred a few times. The rearrangement uses TRBV6-2 or TRBV6-3 and TRBJ2-7; D unclear. With 5 bases removed from V and 0 bases from J, the gap between germline ends came to 8 bases. CDR3 size: 13 residues. Germline CDR1 is MNHEY and CDR2 is SVGEGT. The CDR3 loop reads CASSRVNSYEQYF. In DNA, the CDR3 is TGTGCCAGCAGTCGGGTTAACTCCTACGAGCAGTACTTC.

The V gene is TRBV9, the J gene TRBJ2-1; D is undetermined. Germline CDR1 reads SGDLS; CDR2 reads YYNGEE. This CDR3 region has 16 residues. Trimming removed 3 bases at V and 2 bases at J, with 15 bases between. The DNA for the CDR3 is TGTGCCAGCAGCGCCGACCCTCGTGGCCCCTACAATGAGCAGTTCTTC. It yields the protein CASSADPRGPYNEQFF.

This clonotype was found once. The CDR3 reads CASRSGQGVYNEQFF. In DNA form, the CDR3 reads TGTGCCAGCAGGTCCGGACAGGGGGTTTACAATGAGCAGTTCTTC. The V call is TRBV7-2, the J call TRBJ2-1; TRBD1 matches 10 bases. The CDR3 has 15 residues. Germline V lookup: CDR1 SGHTA, CDR2 FQGNSA. The junction had 6 bases not matched to a gene; V was cut back by 6 bases and J by 4 bases.

Note on this clonotype: At one of its ends the junction is not consistent with the germline gene, which may arise from a read error. This chain joins TRBV6-5 and TRBJ2-1; TRBD2 agrees at 7 bases. This CDR3 is built from 16 residues. Germline lookup yields CDR1 MNHEY and CDR2 SVGAGI. The CDR3 is CASSHSRTRAYNEQFF. The CDR3 DNA follows: TGTGCCAGCAGTCACTCCCGGACTAGGGCATACAATGAGCAGTTCTTC.